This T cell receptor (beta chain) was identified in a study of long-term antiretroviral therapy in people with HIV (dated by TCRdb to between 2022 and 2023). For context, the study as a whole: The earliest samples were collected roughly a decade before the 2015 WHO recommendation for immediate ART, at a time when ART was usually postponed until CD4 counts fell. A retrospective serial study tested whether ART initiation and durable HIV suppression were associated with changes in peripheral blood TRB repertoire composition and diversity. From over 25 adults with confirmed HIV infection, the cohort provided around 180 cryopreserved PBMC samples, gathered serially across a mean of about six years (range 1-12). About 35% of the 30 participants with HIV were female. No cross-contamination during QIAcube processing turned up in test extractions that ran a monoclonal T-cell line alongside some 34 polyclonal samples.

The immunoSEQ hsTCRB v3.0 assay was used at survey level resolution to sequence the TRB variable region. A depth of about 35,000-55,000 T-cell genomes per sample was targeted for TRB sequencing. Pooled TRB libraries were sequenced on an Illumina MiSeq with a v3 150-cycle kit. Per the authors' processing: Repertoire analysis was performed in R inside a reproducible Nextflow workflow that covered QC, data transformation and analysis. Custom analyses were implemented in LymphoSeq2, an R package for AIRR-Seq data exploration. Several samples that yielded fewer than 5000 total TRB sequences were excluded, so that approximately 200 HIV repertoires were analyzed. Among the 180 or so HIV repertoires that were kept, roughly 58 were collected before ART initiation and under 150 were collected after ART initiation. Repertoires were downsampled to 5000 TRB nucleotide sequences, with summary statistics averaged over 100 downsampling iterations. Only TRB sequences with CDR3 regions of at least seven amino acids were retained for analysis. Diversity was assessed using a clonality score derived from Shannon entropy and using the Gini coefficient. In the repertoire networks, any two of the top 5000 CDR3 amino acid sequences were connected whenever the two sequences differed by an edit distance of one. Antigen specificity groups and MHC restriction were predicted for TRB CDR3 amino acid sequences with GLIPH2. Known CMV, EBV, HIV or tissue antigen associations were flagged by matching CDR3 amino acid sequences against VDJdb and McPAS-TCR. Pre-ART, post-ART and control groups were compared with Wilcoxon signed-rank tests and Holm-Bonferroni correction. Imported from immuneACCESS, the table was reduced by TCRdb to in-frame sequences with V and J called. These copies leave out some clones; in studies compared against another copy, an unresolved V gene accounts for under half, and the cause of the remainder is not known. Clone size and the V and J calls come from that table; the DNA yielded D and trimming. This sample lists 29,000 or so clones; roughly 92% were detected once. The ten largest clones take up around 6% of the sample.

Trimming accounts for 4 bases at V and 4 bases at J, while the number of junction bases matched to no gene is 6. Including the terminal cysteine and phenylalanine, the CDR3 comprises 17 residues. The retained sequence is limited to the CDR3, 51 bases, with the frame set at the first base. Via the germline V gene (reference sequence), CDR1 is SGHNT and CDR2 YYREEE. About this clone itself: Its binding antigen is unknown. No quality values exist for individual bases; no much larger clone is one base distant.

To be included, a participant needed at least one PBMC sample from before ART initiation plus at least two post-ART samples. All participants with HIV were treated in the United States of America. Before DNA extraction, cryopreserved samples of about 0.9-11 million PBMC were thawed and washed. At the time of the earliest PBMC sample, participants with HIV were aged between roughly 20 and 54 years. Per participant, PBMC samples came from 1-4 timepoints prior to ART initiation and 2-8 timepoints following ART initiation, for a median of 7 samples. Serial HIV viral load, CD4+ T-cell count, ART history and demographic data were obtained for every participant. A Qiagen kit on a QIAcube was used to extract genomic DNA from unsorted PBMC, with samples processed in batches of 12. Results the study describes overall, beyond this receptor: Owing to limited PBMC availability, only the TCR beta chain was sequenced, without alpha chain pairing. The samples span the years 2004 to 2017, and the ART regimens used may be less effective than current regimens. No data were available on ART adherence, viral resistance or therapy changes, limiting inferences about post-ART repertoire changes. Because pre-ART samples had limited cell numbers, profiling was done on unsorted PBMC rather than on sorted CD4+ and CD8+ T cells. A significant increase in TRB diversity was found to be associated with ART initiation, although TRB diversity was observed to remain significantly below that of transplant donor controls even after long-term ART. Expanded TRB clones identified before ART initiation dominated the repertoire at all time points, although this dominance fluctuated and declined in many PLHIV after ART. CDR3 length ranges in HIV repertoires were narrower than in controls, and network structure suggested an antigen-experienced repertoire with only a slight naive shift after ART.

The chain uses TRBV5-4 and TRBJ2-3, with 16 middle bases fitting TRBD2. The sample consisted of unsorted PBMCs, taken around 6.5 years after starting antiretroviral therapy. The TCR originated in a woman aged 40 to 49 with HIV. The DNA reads TGTGCCAGCAGCCAAGGGACTAGCGGGGGGGGTGCAGATACGCAGTATTTT. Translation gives CASSQGTSGGGADTQYF.